Each of the 8 T cell receptor beta chains below was sequenced from the same sample in a study of cytomegalovirus exposure and HLA in healthy donors. The PCR used 60 Vbeta and 13 Jbeta primers. The table came from immunoSEQ multiplex PCR; TCRdb's copy has only in-frame clones and leaves some out. Among 110,000 or so clones listed, 10% to 15% were seen once. Material for sequencing was PBMCs. Receptor source: a man between 40 and 49 years old in good health and CMV-seropositive.

This clone was counted a few times. The CDR3 sequence is CASSAGGLAGGRGLTDTQYF. The CDR3, as DNA: TGTGCCAGCAGCGCAGGCGGACTAGCGGGAGGTAGAGGGCTCACAGATACGCAGTATTTT. This rearrangement joins TRBV9 to TRBJ2-3, with TRBD2 matching 14 bases. V shed 3 bases, J shed 2 bases, and the junction held 14 bases outside the gene matches. The CDR3 is 20 residues long. Germline CDR1 SGDLS, CDR2 YYNGEE.

The chain couples TRBV5-1 to TRBJ2-3, with 7 bases that match TRBD1. CDR1 and CDR2 (germline): SGHRS, YFSETQ. The CDR3 runs 16 residues. The V gene end was trimmed by 0 bases and the J gene end by 0 bases; junction bases not matched to a gene: 4. The CDR3 protein is CASSLVGQSSTDTQYF. In DNA form, the CDR3 reads TGCGCCAGCAGCTTGGTGGGACAGTCTAGCACAGATACGCAGTATTTT.

In this sample, this clone turned up a few times. The V gene is TRBV6-1, the J gene TRBJ2-1; tentative D call: TRBD2 (6 bases). V was pared by 6 bases and J by 2 bases, with 14 bases between. The CDR3 length is 15 residues. Germline V gene lookup returns CDR1 MNHNS and CDR2 SASEGT. This CDR3 reads CASSLSGGAYNEQFF. The CDR3 DNA reads as TGTGCCAGCAGCCTTAGCGGAGGGGCCTACAATGAGCAGTTCTTC.

This clone was counted between two and nine times. The genes are TRBV5-1 and TRBJ2-2; the match to TRBD2 covers 11 bases. The CDR3 has 16 residues. With 6 bases clipped from V and 4 bases from J, the junction kept 8 bases outside the gene matches. Germline loops: CDR1 SGHRS, CDR2 YFSETQ. The CDR3 DNA reads TGCGCCAGCAAAGAACTAGCGGGAGTGGGCACCGGGGAGCTGTTTTTT. It codes for CASKELAGVGTGELFF.

The CDR3 here is CASSRPDTEAFF. CDR3 nucleotides: TGCGCCAGCAGTCGCCCGGACACTGAAGCTTTCTTT. The chain couples TRBV5-1 to TRBJ1-1; D not certain. Between the trimmed V and J ends, which lost 5 bases and 3 bases, there was a span of 8 bases. CDR3 size: 12 residues. Germline V gives CDR1 SGHRS, CDR2 YFSETQ.

The chain has TRBV6-1 and TRBJ1-1, with 10 bases identical to TRBD1. Trimming removed 4 bases from V and 5 bases from J; junction bases left unmatched: 7. The germline gives CDR1 MNHNS, CDR2 SASEGT. The length of the CDR3 is 15 residues. The CDR3 DNA is TGTGCCAGCAGTGCCTTCGACAGGGGGCGGACTGAAGCTTTCTTT. It is translated as CASSAFDRGRTEAFF.

This clone turned up a few times. The V and J genes are TRBV18 and TRBJ2-3; D call uncertain. This CDR3 contains 12 residues. Germline V CDR1 and CDR2: KGHSH, LQKENI. The V end was cut by 4 bases, the J end by 4 bases, with 6 bases between. The CDR3 coding sequence is TGTGCCAGCTCACTCAGATCAGATACGCAGTATTTT. Translating gives CASSLRSDTQYF.

V usage is TRBV6-6 and J usage is TRBJ1-2; 8 bases align to TRBD1. The CDR3 consists of 13 residues. Looked up from germline, CDR1 is MNHNY and CDR2 is SVGAGI (reference sequence). V lost 7 bases and J lost 8; bases outside the gene matches: 9. The DNA of the CDR3 is TGTGCCAGCATCCCAGCAGGGGGCCGGGGCTACACCTTC. It specifies CASIPAGGRGYTF.